These 8 T cell receptor beta chains were sequenced from one sample in a study of blood T cells in healthy people across ages. Using a J-beta primer mix together with a sample-barcoded 5' primer, a second PCR was run for roughly 7 to 12 cycles. TCRdb redid the calling of the 5' RACE reads with MiXCR, one entry per CDR3 protein. The sample holds about 1.4 million distinct CDR3 sequences, approximately 60% seen once. Sequencing input: blood. Source of these receptors: a man younger than 30 in good health.

CDR3 coding DNA: TGTGCCACCCAGGGGGGACAAGAGACCCAGTACTTC. Amino acids: CATQGGQETQYF. This sequence joins TRBV19 and TRBJ2-5; the D gene is possibly TRBD1 (7 bases). The CDR3 extends over 12 amino acids. V lost 10 bases, J lost 2 bases, and 11 bases lay in between. Germline CDR1 is LNHDA and CDR2 is SQIVND (reference sequence). Filled out from reference TRBV19 and TRBJ2-5, the complete variable domain reads DGGITQSPKYLFRKEGQNVTLSCEQNLNHDAMYWYRQDPGQGLRLIYYSQIVNDFQKGDIAEGYSVSREKKESFPLTVTSAQKNPTAFYLCATQGGQETQYFGPGTRLLVL.

This chain links TRBV4-2 with TRBJ1-2, with D possibly matching TRBD1 (5 bases). Germline assignment: CDR1 LGHNA and CDR2 YNFKEQ. CDR3 length: 15 residues. V lost 1 base and J 5 bases, leaving 14 bases between the germline ends. CDR3 nucleotides: TGTGCCAGCAGCCAAGTGTTACAGGAGAGTTATGGCTACACCTTC. Protein product: CASSQVLQESYGYTF.

The chain uses TRBV27 and TRBJ1-2, with 8 bases fitting TRBD1. The trim removed 6 bases at V and 0 bases at J, leaving 3 bases unmatched. CDR3 size: 14 residues. The germline CDR1 and CDR2 sequences are MNHEY and SMNVEV (reference sequence). In DNA, the CDR3 is TGTGCCAGCAGGACAGGGGCTACTAACTATGGCTACACCTTC. Protein: CASRTGATNYGYTF.

V gene TRBV7-8 combines with J gene TRBJ2-4, with a weak D call TRBD2 (6 bases). The J call may be incorrect, as the DNA end agrees better with TRBJ2-7. Germline CDR1 SGHVS, CDR2 FQNEAQ. The CDR3 is 15 amino acids. In nucleotides, the CDR3 is TGTGCCAGCAGCGGCCCAGTAGGGAGGAAGGACGAGCAGTACTTC. It codes for CASSGPVGRKDEQYF.

The chain combines TRBV20-1 with TRBJ2-4; maybe TRBD2 (7 bases). From germline, CDR1 is DFQATT and CDR2 SNEGSKA (reference sequence). V was pared by 5 bases and J by 8 bases, with 16 bases between. The CDR3 covers 13 residues. CDR3 amino acids: CSARPRGADIQYF. The CDR3 DNA sequence: TGCAGTGCTCGCCCCCGGGGGGCTGACATTCAGTACTTC.

This clonotype was counted between two and nine times. The chain couples TRBV29-1 to TRBJ2-1; a weak D match, TRBD1 (6 bases). Trimming shortened V by 7 bases and J by 4 bases, and 14 bases separated the two germline ends. Germline loops: CDR1 SQVTM, CDR2 ANQGSEA. The CDR3 length is 13 residues. CDR3 in amino acids: CSAPGDVYNEQFF. The CDR3, as DNA: TGCAGCGCTCCAGGGGATGTATACAATGAGCAGTTCTTC.

In this sample, this clonotype turned up a few times. This chain connects TRBV6-2 or TRBV6-3 to TRBJ2-5; perhaps TRBD1 as D (6 bases). The J call may be incorrect, as the DNA end agrees better with TRBJ2-7. The CDR3 covers 15 residues. The germline V gene encodes CDR1 MNHEY and CDR2 SVGEGT. DNA of the CDR3: TGTGCCAGCAGTTACGGGGGCTCCGAGTCGGACGAGCAGTACTTC. Translating it yields CASSYGGSESDEQYF.

CDR3 in amino acids: CASSWEDRGTDTQYF. In DNA form, the CDR3 reads TGCGCCAGCAGCTGGGAGGACAGGGGGACAGATACGCAGTATTTT. This chain uses TRBV5-1 with TRBJ2-3, with TRBD1 matching over 10 bases. J was trimmed by 3 bases and V by 3 bases; bases with no gene match: 4. The length of the CDR3 is 15 residues. Germline CDR1 is SGHRS and CDR2 is YFSETQ.